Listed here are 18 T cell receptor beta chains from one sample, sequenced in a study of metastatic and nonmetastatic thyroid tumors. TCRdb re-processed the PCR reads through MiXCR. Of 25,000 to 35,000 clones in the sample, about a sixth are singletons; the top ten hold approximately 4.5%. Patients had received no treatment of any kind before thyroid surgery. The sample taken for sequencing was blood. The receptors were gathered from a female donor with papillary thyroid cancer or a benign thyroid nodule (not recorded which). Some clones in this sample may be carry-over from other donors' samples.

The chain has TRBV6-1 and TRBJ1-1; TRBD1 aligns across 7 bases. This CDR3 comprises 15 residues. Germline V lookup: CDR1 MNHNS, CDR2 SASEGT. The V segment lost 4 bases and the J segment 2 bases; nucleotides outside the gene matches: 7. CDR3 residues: CASSGRDRTNTEAFF. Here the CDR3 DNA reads TGTGCCAGCAGTGGCCGGGACAGAACTAACACTGAAGCTTTCTTT.

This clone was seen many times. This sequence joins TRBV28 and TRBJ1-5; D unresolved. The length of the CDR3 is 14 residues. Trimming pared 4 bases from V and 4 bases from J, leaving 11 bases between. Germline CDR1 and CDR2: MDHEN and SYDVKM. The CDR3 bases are TGTGCCAGCAGTTGGTACAGCGAAAATCAGCCCCAGCATTTT. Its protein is CASSWYSENQPQHF.

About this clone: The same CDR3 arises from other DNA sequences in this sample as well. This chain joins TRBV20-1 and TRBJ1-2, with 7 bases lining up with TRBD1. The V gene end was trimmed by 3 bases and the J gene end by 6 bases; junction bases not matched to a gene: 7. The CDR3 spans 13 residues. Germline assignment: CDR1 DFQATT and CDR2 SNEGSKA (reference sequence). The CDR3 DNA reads TGCAGTGCTAGCTTCCAGGGGGTTGATGGCTACACCTTC. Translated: CSASFQGVDGYTF.

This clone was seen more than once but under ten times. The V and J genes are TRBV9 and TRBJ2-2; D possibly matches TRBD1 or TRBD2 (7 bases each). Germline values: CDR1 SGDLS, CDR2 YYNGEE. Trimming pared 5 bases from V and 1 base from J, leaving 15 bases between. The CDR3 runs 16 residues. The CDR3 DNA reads TGTGCCAGCAGAGCGGCGGGGGACAGGAACACCGGGGAGCTGTTTTTT. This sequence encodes CASRAAGDRNTGELFF.

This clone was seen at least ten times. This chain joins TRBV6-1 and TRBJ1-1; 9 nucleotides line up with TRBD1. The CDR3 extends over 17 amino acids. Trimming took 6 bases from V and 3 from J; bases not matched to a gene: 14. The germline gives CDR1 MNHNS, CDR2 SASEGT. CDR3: CASRFNGQGLGHTEAFF. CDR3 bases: TGTGCCAGCAGATTTAACGGACAGGGGTTAGGGCACACTGAAGCTTTCTTT.

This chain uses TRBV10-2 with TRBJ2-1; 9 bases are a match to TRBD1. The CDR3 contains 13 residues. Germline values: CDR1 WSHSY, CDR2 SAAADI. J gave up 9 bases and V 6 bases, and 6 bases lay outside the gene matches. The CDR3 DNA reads TGCGCCAGCAGCCGGGGACAGGGCACTGAGCAGTTCTTC. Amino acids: CASSRGQGTEQFF.

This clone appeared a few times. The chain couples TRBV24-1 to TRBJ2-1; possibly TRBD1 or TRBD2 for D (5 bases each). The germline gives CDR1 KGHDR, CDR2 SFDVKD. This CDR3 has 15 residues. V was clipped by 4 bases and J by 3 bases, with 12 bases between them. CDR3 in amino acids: CATSETGTYYNEQFF. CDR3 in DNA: TGTGCCACCAGTGAAACCGGGACCTACTACAATGAGCAGTTCTTC.

CDR3: CASSQTSARYEQYF. CDR3 nucleotide sequence: TGTGCCAGCAGTCAGACTAGCGCACGCTACGAGCAGTACTTC. The chain joins TRBV7-8 to TRBJ2-7, with 8 bases identical to TRBD2. Germline assignment: CDR1 SGHVS and CDR2 FQNEAQ. The trim removed 6 bases at V and 3 bases at J, leaving 7 bases unmatched. The CDR3 length is 14 residues.

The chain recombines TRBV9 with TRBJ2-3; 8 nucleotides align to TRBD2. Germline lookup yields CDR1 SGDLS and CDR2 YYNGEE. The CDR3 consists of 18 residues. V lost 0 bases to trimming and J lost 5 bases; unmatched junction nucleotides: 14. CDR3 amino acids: CASSVEGGGTSEEDTQYF. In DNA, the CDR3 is TGTGCCAGCAGCGTAGAGGGTGGGGGGACTAGTGAGGAAGATACGCAGTATTTT. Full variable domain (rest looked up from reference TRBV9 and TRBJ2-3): DSGVTQTPKHLITATGQRVTLRCSPRSGDLSVYWYQQSLDQGLQFLIQYYNGEERAKGNILERFSAQQFPDLHSELNLSSLELGDSALYFCASSVEGGGTSEEDTQYFGPGTRLTVL.

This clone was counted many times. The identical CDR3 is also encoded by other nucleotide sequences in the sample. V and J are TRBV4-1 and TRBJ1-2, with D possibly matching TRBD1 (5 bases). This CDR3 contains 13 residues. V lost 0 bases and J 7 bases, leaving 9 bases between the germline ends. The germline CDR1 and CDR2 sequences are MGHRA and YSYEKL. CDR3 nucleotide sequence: TGCGCCAGCAGCCAAGATCGGGGACGTGGCTACACCTTC. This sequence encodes CASSQDRGRGYTF.

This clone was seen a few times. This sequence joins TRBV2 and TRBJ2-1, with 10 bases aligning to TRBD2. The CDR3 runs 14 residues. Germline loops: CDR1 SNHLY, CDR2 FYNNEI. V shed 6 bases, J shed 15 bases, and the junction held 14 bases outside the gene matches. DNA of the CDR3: TGTGCCAGCAGAGGCGGACTAGCGGCCTGGGAGGGGTTCTTC. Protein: CASRGGLAAWEGFF. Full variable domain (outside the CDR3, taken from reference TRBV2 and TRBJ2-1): EPEVTQTPSHQVTQMGQEVILRCVPISNHLYFYWYRQILGQKVEFLVSFYNNEISEKSEIFDDQFSVERPDGSNFTLKIRSTKLEDSAMYFCASRGGLAAWEGFFGPGTRLTVL.

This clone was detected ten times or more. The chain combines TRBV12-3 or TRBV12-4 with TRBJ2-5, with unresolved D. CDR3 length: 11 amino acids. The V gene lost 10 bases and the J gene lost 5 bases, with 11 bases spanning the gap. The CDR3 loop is CATAKQETQYF. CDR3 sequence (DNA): TGTGCCACAGCGAAGCAGGAGACCCAGTACTTC.

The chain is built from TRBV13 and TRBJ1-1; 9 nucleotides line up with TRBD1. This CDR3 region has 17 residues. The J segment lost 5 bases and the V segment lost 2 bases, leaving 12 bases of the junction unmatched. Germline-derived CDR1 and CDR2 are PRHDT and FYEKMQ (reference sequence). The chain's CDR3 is CASSLLRKDRGWTEAFF. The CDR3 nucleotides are TGTGCCAGCAGCTTACTTCGTAAAGACAGGGGGTGGACTGAAGCTTTCTTT. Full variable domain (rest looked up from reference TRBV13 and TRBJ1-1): AAGVIQSPRHLIKEKRETATLKCYPIPRHDTVYWYQQGPGQDPQFLISFYEKMQSDKGSIPDRFSAQQFSDYHSELNMSSLELGDSALYFCASSLLRKDRGWTEAFFGQGTRLTVV.

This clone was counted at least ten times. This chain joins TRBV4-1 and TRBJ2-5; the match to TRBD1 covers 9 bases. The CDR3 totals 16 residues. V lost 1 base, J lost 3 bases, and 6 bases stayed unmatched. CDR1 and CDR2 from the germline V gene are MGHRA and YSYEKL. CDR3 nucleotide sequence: TGCGCCAGCAGCCAAGGCCCGGGACAGGGCGAAGAGACCCAGTACTTC. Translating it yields CASSQGPGQGEETQYF.

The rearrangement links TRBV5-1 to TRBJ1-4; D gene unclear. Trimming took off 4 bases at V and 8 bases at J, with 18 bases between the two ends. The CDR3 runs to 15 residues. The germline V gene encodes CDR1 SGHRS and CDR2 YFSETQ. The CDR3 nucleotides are TGCGCCAGCAGCCCGAGGATCGACCTGAAAGAAAAACTGTTTTTT. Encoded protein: CASSPRIDLKEKLFF.

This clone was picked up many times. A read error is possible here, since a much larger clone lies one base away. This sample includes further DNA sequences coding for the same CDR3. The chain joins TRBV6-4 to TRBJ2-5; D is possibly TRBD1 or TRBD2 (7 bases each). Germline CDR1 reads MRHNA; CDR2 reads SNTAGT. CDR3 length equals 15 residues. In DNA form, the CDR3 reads TGCGCCAGCTCCAAGACAGGGAGGGTCCAAGAGACCCAGTACTTC. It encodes CASSKTGRVQETQYF.

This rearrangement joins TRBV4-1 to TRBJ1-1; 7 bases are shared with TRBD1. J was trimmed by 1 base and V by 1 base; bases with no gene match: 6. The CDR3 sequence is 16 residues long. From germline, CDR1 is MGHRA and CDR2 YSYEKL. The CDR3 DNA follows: TGCGCCAGCAGCCAAGTCCTCAGGGGGGCGAACACTGAAGCTTTCTTT. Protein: CASSQVLRGANTEAFF.

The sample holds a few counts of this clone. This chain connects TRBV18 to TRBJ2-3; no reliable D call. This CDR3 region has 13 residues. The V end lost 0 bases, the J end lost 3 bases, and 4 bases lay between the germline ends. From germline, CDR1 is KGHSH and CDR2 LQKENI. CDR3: CASSPPSTDTQYF. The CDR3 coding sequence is TGTGCCAGCTCACCACCTTCGACAGATACGCAGTATTTT.